This T cell receptor beta chain originates from a study of T cells in Graves' hyperthyroidism and ophthalmopathy. Study-wide findings and caveats: Ophthalmopathy was predicted by the model a median of approximately 6 months ahead of onset. Ophthalmopathy stood apart from stable hyperthyroidism in a 13 V-J model.

CDR1 is SGHNT, CDR2 YYREEE, per germline (reference sequence). The CDR3 is made up of 15 amino acids. V was clipped by 9 bases and J by 2 bases, with 18 bases between them. Amplification targeted TCR beta CDR3 regions from RNA transcripts. Primed by the HTBI set, a first-round RT-PCR was run on the TCR CDR3. MiXCR was run by TCRdb on the multiplex PCR reads, yielding one entry per CDR3 protein. The sample includes about 600,000 distinct CDR3 sequences, about 14% seen only once; the top ten take roughly 7%. This clonotype has only a few counts. Its specificity is not known. Specimen: blood. This receptor was obtained from a woman aged 18 to 35 with Graves' ophthalmopathy. The V and J genes are TRBV5-4 and TRBJ2-1; D may be TRBD2 (6 bases). The CDR3 region is CATKPGVLPYNEQFF. Written as DNA, the CDR3 is TGTGCCACCAAACCGGGGGTATTACCCTACAATGAGCAGTTCTTC.